The sequence of this TCR beta chain was determined in a study of CD8 T cells in ankylosing spondylitis. One entry per CDR3 protein results from TCRdb running MiXCR on the 5' RACE reads. Of hundreds of thousands of distinct CDR3 sequences detected, roughly 25% appear once; the ten largest clones hold approximately 6.6%. Germline CDR1 reads SGHNT; CDR2 reads YENEEA. V lost 3 bases, J lost 2 bases, and 21 bases lay in between. CDR3 size: 18 residues. There are many counts of this clonotype. This TCR derives from a male donor with ankylosing spondylitis or in good health (not recorded which). The sample comprised blood, either unsorted or a sorted T cell fraction (not recorded which). This chain uses TRBV11-3 with TRBJ2-3, with D maybe TRBD2 (6 bases). The CDR3 here is CASSFDGRQGSHTDTQYF. The DNA for the CDR3 is TGTGCCAGCAGCTTTGATGGGAGGCAGGGTAGCCACACAGATACGCAGTATTTT.